One sample yielded the 25 T cell receptor beta chains listed below, sequenced in a study of neoadjuvant anti-PD-1 for oral cavity cancer. This table comes from immunoSEQ multiplex PCR, and its TCRdb copy is limited to in-frame clones, with some not included. The data contain around 13,000 clones, over 65% of them singletons. As for time point: after neoadjuvant nivolumab, at surgical resection. Sequences were derived from PBMCs, sampled after nivolumab (anti-PD-1) treatment. The receptors shown here come from a person between 35 and 79 years old with oral cavity squamous cell carcinoma.

This clone was counted only a few times. The junction does not match germline at one end; this may be a read error. The V and J genes are TRBV7-9 and TRBJ1-2; D ambiguous. Germline loops: CDR1 SEHNR, CDR2 FQNEAQ (reference sequence). The length of the CDR3 is 15 residues. CDR3 DNA: TGTGCCAGCAGCTTAAGTGGGGTGACTAACCATGGCTACACCTTC. It translates to CASSLSGVTNHGYTF.

The chain couples TRBV27 to TRBJ1-5; D is perhaps TRBD1 (5 bases). This CDR3 region has 13 residues. Trimming stripped 2 bases from V and 9 bases from J, with 11 bases between. Germline V gene lookup returns CDR1 MNHEY and CDR2 SMNVEV (reference sequence). CDR3 in DNA: TGTGCCAGCAGTTTAGGGGGGATGGGGCCCCAGCATTTT. Amino acids: CASSLGGMGPQHF.

This chain links TRBV7-2 with TRBJ1-1; no definite D call. The CDR3 length is 15 residues. Germline loops: CDR1 SGHTA, CDR2 FQGNSA. The V end lost 0 bases, the J end lost 0 bases, and 8 bases lay between the germline ends. CDR3 in amino acids: CASSLASGLNTEAFF. The DNA for the CDR3 is TGTGCCAGCAGCTTAGCTTCGGGTTTGAACACTGAAGCTTTCTTT.

The chain carries TRBV20-1 and TRBJ1-1, with TRBD1 matching over 7 bases. Germline lookup yields CDR1 DFQATT and CDR2 SNEGSKA (reference sequence). With 6 bases clipped from V and 10 bases from J, the junction kept 8 bases outside the gene matches. The CDR3 covers 11 residues. CDR3 loop: CSAQGDLGAFF. The DNA for the CDR3 is TGCAGTGCCCAGGGGGATCTGGGAGCTTTCTTT.

The rearrangement uses TRBV6-5 and TRBJ1-2, with a weak D call TRBD1 (5 bases). Germline CDR1 reads MNHEY; CDR2 reads SVGAGI. This CDR3 has 13 residues. V gave up 6 bases and J gave up 6 bases, with 14 bases separating them. CDR3 loop: CASSVSEGDGYTF. The DNA for the CDR3 is TGTGCCAGCAGCGTATCCGAAGGGGATGGCTACACCTTC.

This chain uses TRBV10-2 with TRBJ2-3; 9 positions agree with TRBD1. The ends lost 10 bases at V and 2 bases at J; junction bases unmatched: 13. The CDR3 has 16 amino acids. Germline V gene data show CDR1 as WSHSY and CDR2 as SAAADI. DNA of the CDR3: TGCGCCACCCAGGGAGTGGACAGGGGATTCACAGATACGCAGTATTTT. The encoded protein is CATQGVDRGFTDTQYF.

The chain recombines TRBV9 with TRBJ2-1; perhaps TRBD2 as D (6 bases). Trimming stripped 0 bases from V and 12 bases from J, with 13 bases between. CDR1 SGDLS and CDR2 YYNGEE come from the germline V gene. CDR3 length equals 13 residues. As DNA, the CDR3 is TGTGCCAGCAGCGTAGATCTGACTAGTCCGCAGTTCTTC. This gives the protein CASSVDLTSPQFF.

The chain uses TRBV6-1 and TRBJ2-5, with D perhaps TRBD2 (5 bases). CDR1 is MNHNS and CDR2 is SASEGT in the germline V gene. Trimming pared 0 bases from V and 1 base from J, leaving 12 bases between. The length of the CDR3 is 16 residues. The CDR3 reads CASSEAGSGIQETQYF. The DNA for the CDR3 is TGTGCCAGCAGTGAAGCTGGCAGCGGAATCCAAGAGACCCAGTACTTC.

This chain connects TRBV10-3 to TRBJ2-5, with a possible D match to TRBD2 (6 bases). V lost 11 bases and J lost 1, with 11 bases in between. The CDR3 extends over 12 amino acids. CDR1 is ENHRY and CDR2 is SYGVKD in the germline V gene. CDR3 region: CAAGGPQETQYF. CDR3 in DNA: TGTGCCGCCGGGGGACCCCAAGAGACCCAGTACTTC.

This clone came up a few times. The rearrangement links TRBV30 to TRBJ1-1; maybe TRBD1 (5 bases). Germline assignment: CDR1 GTSNPN and CDR2 SVGIG (reference sequence). The CDR3 runs 13 residues. The V gene lost 2 bases and the J gene lost 7 bases, with 14 bases spanning the gap. This CDR3 is CAWSRGDALEAFF. Here the CDR3 DNA reads TGTGCCTGGAGTAGAGGGGACGCTCTTGAAGCTTTCTTT.

V and J are TRBV4-2 and TRBJ2-5; D remains unclear. CDR3 length equals 16 residues. Germline V gene data show CDR1 as LGHNA and CDR2 as YNFKEQ. Trimming left V 0 bases short and J 2 bases short, with 13 bases between. The CDR3 DNA reads as TGTGCCAGCAGCCAAGATCCTGTACGGCAACAAGAGACCCAGTACTTC. It codes for CASSQDPVRQQETQYF.

The rearrangement uses TRBV11-2 and TRBJ1-6, with a weak D call TRBD1 (5 bases). The germline gives CDR1 SGHAT, CDR2 FQNNGV. The CDR3 totals 16 residues. Trimming took 3 bases from V and 2 from J, leaving 11 bases between them. The CDR3 sequence: CASSFFGGAYNSPLHF. In DNA form, the CDR3 reads TGTGCCAGCAGCTTCTTCGGGGGAGCCTATAATTCACCCCTCCACTTT.

This clone was found once. The V gene is TRBV9, the J gene TRBJ2-5; 10 bases align to TRBD2. Germline values: CDR1 SGDLS, CDR2 YYNGEE. Trimming removed 4 bases from V and 5 bases from J; junction bases left unmatched: 17. This CDR3 spans 18 amino acids. CDR3 amino acids: CASSSNREAGGLAETQYF. The CDR3, as DNA: TGTGCCAGCAGCAGCAACCGGGAAGCGGGGGGGCTTGCGGAGACCCAGTACTTC.

The V and J genes are TRBV6-5 and TRBJ1-2; D unresolved. The germline V gene encodes CDR1 MNHEY and CDR2 SVGAGI. V shed 8 bases and J shed 1 base, with 8 bases lying between them. The CDR3 runs 12 residues. For the CDR3, the DNA is TGTGCCAGCTTACAGTTTAACTATGGCTACACCTTC. Translated: CASLQFNYGYTF.

The V and J genes are TRBV19 and TRBJ1-4; 7 bases are shared with TRBD1. CDR3 size: 13 residues. Unmatched junction bases numbered 5, after V lost 5 bases and J lost 8 bases. Germline CDR1 LNHDA, CDR2 SQIVND (reference sequence). This CDR3 reads CASSPDRREKLFF. DNA for the CDR3: TGTGCCAGTAGTCCGGACAGGCGGGAAAAACTGTTTTTT.

This rearrangement joins TRBV6-1 to TRBJ2-7; 8 bases match TRBD1. With 8 bases clipped from V and 3 bases from J, the junction kept 12 bases outside the gene matches. The CDR3 has 15 amino acids. Per germline, CDR1 MNHNS and CDR2 SASEGT. CDR3 protein: CASAVSAGGLYEQYF. The CDR3 DNA is TGTGCCAGCGCGGTTTCGGCAGGGGGCCTCTACGAGCAGTACTTC.

This clone was counted between two and nine times. This rearrangement joins TRBV19 to TRBJ2-7, with unresolved D. Germline V lookup: CDR1 LNHDA, CDR2 SQIVND (reference sequence). V shed 5 bases and J shed 2 bases, with 19 bases lying between them. This CDR3 contains 16 residues. This chain's CDR3 is CASSLLSTHLTYEQYF. The CDR3 DNA follows: TGTGCCAGTAGTCTCCTTTCCACGCACCTGACCTACGAGCAGTACTTC. Full variable domain (remainder filled in from reference TRBV19 and TRBJ2-7): DGGITQSPKYLFRKEGQNVTLSCEQNLNHDAMYWYRQDPGQGLRLIYYSQIVNDFQKGDIAEGYSVSREKKESFPLTVTSAQKNPTAFYLCASSLLSTHLTYEQYFGPGTRLTVT.

V and J are TRBV27 and TRBJ2-3; the match to TRBD2 covers 9 bases. The trim removed 4 bases at V and 5 bases at J, leaving 13 bases unmatched. From germline, CDR1 is MNHEY and CDR2 SMNVEV (reference sequence). The CDR3 runs to 17 residues. CDR3 nucleotide sequence: TGTGCCAGCAGTTATACTGGCGGGAGGGCCTCGTTAGATACGCAGTATTTT. It translates to CASSYTGGRASLDTQYF.

The sample holds one count of this clone. The chain uses TRBV7-8 and TRBJ1-4; 7 bases are shared with TRBD1. Looked up from germline, CDR1 is SGHVS and CDR2 is FQNEAQ. CDR3 length: 15 amino acids. With V trimmed by 6 bases and J by 8 bases, 12 bases remained unmatched. CDR3 in DNA: TGTGCCAGCAGGCCTGACAGGGATCGGCGGGAAAAACTGTTTTTT. Translated, it gives CASRPDRDRREKLFF.

The genes are TRBV29-1 and TRBJ1-4; no definite D call. The germline V gene encodes CDR1 SQVTM and CDR2 ANQGSEA. V dropped 7 bases and J dropped 5 bases, with 17 bases sitting between them. CDR3 size: 14 residues. The CDR3 bases are TGCAGCGGGGCGACGGGGAAACGCAATGAAAAACTGTTTTTT. Translating it yields CSGATGKRNEKLFF.

The chain combines TRBV11-3 with TRBJ1-4, with D unresolved. The germline V and J ends were trimmed by 2 bases and 8 bases, with 3 bases remaining between them. Per germline, CDR1 SGHNT and CDR2 YENEEA. The CDR3 runs 11 residues. CDR3 bases: TGTGCCAGCAGCTTAAGGGAAAAACTGTTTTTT. This gives the protein CASSLREKLFF. The entire variable domain, with the rest obtained from reference TRBV11-3 and TRBJ1-4, is as follows: EAGVVQSPRYKIIEKKQPVAFWCNPISGHNTLYWYLQNLGQGPELLIRYENEEAVDDSQLPKDRFSAERLKGVDSTLKIQPAELGDSAVYLCASSLREKLFFGSGTQLSVL.

The chain combines TRBV19 with TRBJ2-2, with a possible D match to TRBD1 (5 bases). V gave up 1 base and J gave up 6 bases, with 6 bases separating them. This CDR3 is 13 amino acids long. Germline assignment: CDR1 LNHDA and CDR2 SQIVND (reference sequence). CDR3 DNA: TGTGCCAGTAGTATAGCAGGGTCCGGGGAGCTGTTTTTT. It yields the protein CASSIAGSGELFF. The whole variable domain, filled in from reference TRBV19 and TRBJ2-2, reads DGGITQSPKYLFRKEGQNVTLSCEQNLNHDAMYWYRQDPGQGLRLIYYSQIVNDFQKGDIAEGYSVSREKKESFPLTVTSAQKNPTAFYLCASSIAGSGELFFGEGSRLTVL.

This chain uses TRBV29-1 with TRBJ2-1; 9 bases are a match to TRBD2. This CDR3 spans 12 amino acids. Germline V gives CDR1 SQVTM, CDR2 ANQGSEA. J gave up 7 bases and V 3 bases, and 1 base lay outside the gene matches. CDR3 loop: CSVDSGSNEQFF. The DNA for the CDR3 is TGCAGCGTTGATAGCGGGAGTAATGAGCAGTTCTTC.

The rearrangement uses TRBV9 and TRBJ2-1, with TRBD2 matching over 14 bases. The germline gives CDR1 SGDLS, CDR2 YYNGEE. This CDR3 comprises 17 residues. V lost 0 bases and J lost 7; bases outside the gene matches: 6. For the CDR3, the DNA is TGTGCCAGCAGCGTAGCGGGCAGGACTAGCGGGAGGAATGAGCAGTTCTTC. Protein: CASSVAGRTSGRNEQFF.

The chain couples TRBV5-1 to TRBJ2-7; D call uncertain. Germline V CDR1 and CDR2: SGHRS, YFSETQ. Trimming stripped 3 bases from V and 0 bases from J, with 16 bases between. This CDR3 comprises 16 residues. The CDR3 DNA is TGCGCCAGCAGCTCCTACCGGTCCAGACTCTCCTACGAGCAGTACTTC. This encodes CASSSYRSRLSYEQYF.